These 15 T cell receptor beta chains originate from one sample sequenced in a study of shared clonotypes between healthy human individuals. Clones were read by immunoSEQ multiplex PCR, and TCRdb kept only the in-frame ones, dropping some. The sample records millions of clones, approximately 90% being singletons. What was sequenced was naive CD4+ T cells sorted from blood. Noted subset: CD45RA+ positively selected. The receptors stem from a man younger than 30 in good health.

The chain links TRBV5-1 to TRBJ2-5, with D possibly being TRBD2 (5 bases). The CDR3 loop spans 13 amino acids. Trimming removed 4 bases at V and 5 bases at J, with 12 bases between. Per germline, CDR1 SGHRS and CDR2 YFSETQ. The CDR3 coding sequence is TGCGCCAGCAGCGTCCGGGATGGGGAGACCCAGTACTTC. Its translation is CASSVRDGETQYF.

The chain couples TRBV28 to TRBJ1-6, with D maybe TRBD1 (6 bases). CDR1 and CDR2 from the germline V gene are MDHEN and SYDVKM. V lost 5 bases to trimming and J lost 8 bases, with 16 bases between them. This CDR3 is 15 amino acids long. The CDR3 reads CASSPQGLRDSPLHF. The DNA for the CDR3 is TGTGCCAGCAGTCCACAGGGTTTGCGTGATTCACCCCTCCACTTT.

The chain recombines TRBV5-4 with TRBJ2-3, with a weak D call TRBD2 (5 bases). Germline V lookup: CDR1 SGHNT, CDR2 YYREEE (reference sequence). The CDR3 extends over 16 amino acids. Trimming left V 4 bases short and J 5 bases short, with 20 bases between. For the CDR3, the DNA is TGTGCCAGCAGCCCAGCTCTGGCCGGGAATGGAGATACGCAGTATTTT. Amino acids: CASSPALAGNGDTQYF.

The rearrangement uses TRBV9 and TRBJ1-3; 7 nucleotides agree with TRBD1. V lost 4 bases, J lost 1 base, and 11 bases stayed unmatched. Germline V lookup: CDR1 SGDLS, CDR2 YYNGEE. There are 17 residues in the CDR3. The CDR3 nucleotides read TGTGCCAGCAGCCCCCGACAGGGTAGCGGGTCTGGAAACACCATATATTTT. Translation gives CASSPRQGSGSGNTIYF. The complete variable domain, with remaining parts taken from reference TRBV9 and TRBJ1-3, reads DSGVTQTPKHLITATGQRVTLRCSPRSGDLSVYWYQQSLDQGLQFLIQYYNGEERAKGNILERFSAQQFPDLHSELNLSSLELGDSALYFCASSPRQGSGSGNTIYFGEGSWLTVV.

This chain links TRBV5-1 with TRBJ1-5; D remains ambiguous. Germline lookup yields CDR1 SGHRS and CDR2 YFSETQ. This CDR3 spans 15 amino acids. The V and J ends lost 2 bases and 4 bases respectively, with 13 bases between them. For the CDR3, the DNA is TGCGCCAGCAGCTTAAGGCGGGAAATAAATCAGCCCCAGCATTTT. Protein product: CASSLRREINQPQHF.

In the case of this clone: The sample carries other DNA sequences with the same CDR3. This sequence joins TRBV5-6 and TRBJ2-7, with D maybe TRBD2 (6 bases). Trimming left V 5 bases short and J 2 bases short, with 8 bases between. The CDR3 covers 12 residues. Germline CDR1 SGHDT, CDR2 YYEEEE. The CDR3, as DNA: TGTGCCAGCAGTCTAGCGACCTACGAGCAGTACTTC. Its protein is CASSLATYEQYF.

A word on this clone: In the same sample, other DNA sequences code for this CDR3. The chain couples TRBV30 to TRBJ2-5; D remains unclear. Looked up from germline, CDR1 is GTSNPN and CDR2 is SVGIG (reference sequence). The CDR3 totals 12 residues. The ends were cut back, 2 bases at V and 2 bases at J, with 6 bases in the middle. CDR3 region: CAWSPGQETQYF. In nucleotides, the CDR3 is TGTGCCTGGAGTCCCGGGCAAGAGACCCAGTACTTC.

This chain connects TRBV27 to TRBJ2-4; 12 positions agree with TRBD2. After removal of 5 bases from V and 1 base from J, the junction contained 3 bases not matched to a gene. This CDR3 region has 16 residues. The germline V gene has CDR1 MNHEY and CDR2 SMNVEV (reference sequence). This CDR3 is CASSLAGGPAKNIQYF. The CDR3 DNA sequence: TGTGCCAGCAGTCTAGCGGGAGGGCCCGCCAAAAACATTCAGTACTTC.

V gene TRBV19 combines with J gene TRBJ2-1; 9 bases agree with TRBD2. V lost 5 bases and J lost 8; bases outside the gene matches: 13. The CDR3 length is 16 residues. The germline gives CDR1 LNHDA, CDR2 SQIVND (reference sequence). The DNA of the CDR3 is TGTGCCAGTAGTTCCCGCGGGGGGGCCTCTTCCGATGAGCAGTTCTTC. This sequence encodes CASSSRGGASSDEQFF.

The CDR3 region has the DNA TGTGCCAGCTCACTGGCGGCGGGACAGGGGTCAACGAGTAATGAAAAACTGTTTTTT. Its translation is CASSLAAGQGSTSNEKLFF. The rearrangement joins TRBV18 to TRBJ1-4; 10 bases map to TRBD1. Germline CDR1 KGHSH, CDR2 LQKENI. This CDR3 region has 19 residues. J lost 4 bases, V lost 4 bases, and 15 bases had no gene match.

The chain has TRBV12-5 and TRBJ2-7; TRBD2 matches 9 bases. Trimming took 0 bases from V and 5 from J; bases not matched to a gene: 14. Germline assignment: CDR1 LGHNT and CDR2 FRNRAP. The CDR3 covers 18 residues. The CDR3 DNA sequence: TGTGCTAGTGGTTTGGTCGTACGACCCGGGACTAGCATAAACGAGCAGTACTTC. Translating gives CASGLVVRPGTSINEQYF.

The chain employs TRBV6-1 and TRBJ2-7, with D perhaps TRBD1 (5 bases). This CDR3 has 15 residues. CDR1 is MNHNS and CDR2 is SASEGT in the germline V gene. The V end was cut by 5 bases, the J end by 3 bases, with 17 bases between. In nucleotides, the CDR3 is TGTGCCAGCAGTCTTCAGGGAACTCTTGTCTACGAGCAGTACTTC. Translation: CASSLQGTLVYEQYF.

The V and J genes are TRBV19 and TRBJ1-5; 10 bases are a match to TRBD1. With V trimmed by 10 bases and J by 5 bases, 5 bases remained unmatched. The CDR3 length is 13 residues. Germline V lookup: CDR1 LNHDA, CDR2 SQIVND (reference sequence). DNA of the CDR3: TGTGCCACCTCCGGGACAGGGGATCAGCCCCAGCATTTT. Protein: CATSGTGDQPQHF.

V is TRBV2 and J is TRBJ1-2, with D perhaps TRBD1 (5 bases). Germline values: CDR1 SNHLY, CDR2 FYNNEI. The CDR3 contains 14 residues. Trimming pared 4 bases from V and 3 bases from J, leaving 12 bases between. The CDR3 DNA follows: TGTGCCAGCAGTGGTTCAGGGTCGGACTATGGCTACACCTTC. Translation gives CASSGSGSDYGYTF. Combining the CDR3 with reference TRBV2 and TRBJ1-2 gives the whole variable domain EPEVTQTPSHQVTQMGQEVILRCVPISNHLYFYWYRQILGQKVEFLVSFYNNEISEKSEIFDDQFSVERPDGSNFTLKIRSTKLEDSAMYFCASSGSGSDYGYTFGSGTRLTVV.

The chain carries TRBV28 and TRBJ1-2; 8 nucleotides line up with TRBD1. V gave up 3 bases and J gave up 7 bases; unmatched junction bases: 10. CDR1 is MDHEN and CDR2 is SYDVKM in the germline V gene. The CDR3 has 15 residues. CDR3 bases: TGTGCCAGCAGTTTGGCCCCTCAGGGGGCAGGTGGCTACACCTTC. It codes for CASSLAPQGAGGYTF.